The 14 T cell receptor beta chains presented below share a single source sample, sequenced in a study of cytomegalovirus exposure and HLA in healthy donors. The assay was immunoSEQ multiplex PCR, and TCRdb's table has in-frame clones only and misses some. The sample holds about 220,000 clones; about 90% are singletons and the top ten take about 0.95%. Sequencing was done on a sample of PBMCs. The receptors derive from a woman aged 18-29 years in good health and CMV-seronegative.

V and J are TRBV10-2 and TRBJ2-1; no firm D call. V lost 6 bases and J 5 bases, leaving 11 bases between the germline ends. Per germline, CDR1 WSHSY and CDR2 SAAADI. CDR3 length equals 13 residues. In DNA, the CDR3 is TGCGCCAGCAGACAGCCCGTTGACAATGAGCAGTTCTTC. Protein sequence: CASRQPVDNEQFF.

This clone came up once. V usage is TRBV29-1 and J usage is TRBJ1-2; D perhaps matches TRBD1 (5 bases). This CDR3 is 10 amino acids long. The V end was cut by 7 bases, the J end by 3 bases, with 6 bases between. Germline CDR1 SQVTM, CDR2 ANQGSEA. CDR3 in DNA: TGCAGCGGGGGCCACTATGGCTACACCTTC. It encodes CSGGHYGYTF. Looking up the rest from reference TRBV29-1 and TRBJ1-2 gives the full variable domain: SAVISQKPSRDICQRGTSLTIQCQVDSQVTMMFWYRQQPGQSLTLIATANQGSEATYESGFVIDKFPISRPNLTFSTLTVSNMSPEDSSIYLCSGGHYGYTFGSGTRLTVV.

Points on this clone: The junction departs from germline at one end; a sequencing error may be responsible. The sample has other DNA sequences that encode this CDR3 too. The J gene is TRBJ1-1, the V gene TRBV25-1, with D perhaps TRBD1 (6 bases). The CDR3 contains 12 residues. CDR1 and CDR2 from the germline V gene are MGHDK and SYGVNS. In DNA, the CDR3 is TGTGCTAGCAGCAACAGGGTACCTGAAGCTTTCTTT. Its protein is CASSNRVPEAFF. The full variable domain, rest sourced from reference TRBV25-1 and TRBJ1-1, is EADIYQTPRYLVIGTGKKITLECSQTMGHDKMYWYQQDPGMELHLIHYSYGVNSTEKGDLSSESTVSRIRTEHFPLTLESARPSHTSQYLCASSNRVPEAFFGQGTRLTVV.

The chain recombines TRBV6-1 with TRBJ2-7; weak D call: TRBD1 (5 bases). Deletions cut 8 bases from V and 1 base from J, with 12 bases between. The CDR3 extends over 13 amino acids. The germline gives CDR1 MNHNS, CDR2 SASEGT. The CDR3 nucleotides read TGTGCCAGCGGTAGACAGAGGTCCTACGAGCAGTACTTC. This sequence encodes CASGRQRSYEQYF.

With respect to this clone: Its ends do not fully match the called genes, so a read error is possible. This chain connects TRBV11-2 to TRBJ2-1, with TRBD2 identical over 11 bases. Per the germline V gene, CDR1 is SGHAT and CDR2 is FQNNGV. The CDR3 extends over 19 amino acids. CDR3 in amino acids: CASRLGDPGTSGAYNEQFF. The CDR3 DNA sequence: TGTGCCAGCAGGTTAGGAGACCCCGGGACTAGCGGAGCCTACAATGAGCAGTTCTTC.

The V call is TRBV4-2, the J call TRBJ2-7; TRBD2 agrees at 8 bases. Trimming at V came to 0 bases and at J to 4 bases, leaving 8 bases not matched to a gene. The CDR3 is 16 amino acids. Germline-derived CDR1 and CDR2 are LGHNA and YNFKEQ. The CDR3 nucleotides read TGTGCCAGCAGCCAAGAGAGCTCTAGCGGGTTATACGAGCAGTACTTC. Its translation: CASSQESSSGLYEQYF.

V and J are TRBV5-3 and TRBJ2-3, with TRBD2 matching 9 bases. TRBV5-3 is an open reading frame whose function is uncertain. The CDR3 is 14 amino acids. The junction had 6 bases not matched to a gene; V was cut back by 8 bases and J by 2 bases. The CDR3 sequence is CARRTSDVTDTQYF. The CDR3, as DNA: TGTGCCAGGCGGACTAGCGATGTCACAGATACGCAGTATTTT.

This rearrangement joins TRBV6-1 to TRBJ1-2; TRBD1 matches 7 bases. Trimming removed 1 base from V and 3 bases from J; junction bases left unmatched: 5. This CDR3 is 15 amino acids long. Germline V lookup: CDR1 MNHNS, CDR2 SASEGT. DNA of the CDR3: TGTGCCAGCAGTGAAGGTGAAGGGGGCTACTATGGCTACACCTTC. Its translation is CASSEGEGGYYGYTF.

The chain is built from TRBV19 and TRBJ1-5, with D perhaps TRBD1 (5 bases). Germline CDR1 and CDR2: LNHDA and SQIVND (reference sequence). The CDR3 has 15 residues. Trimming cost V 7 bases and J 0 bases, with 13 bases left between them. The CDR3 protein is CASTPPGGSNQPQHF. In DNA, the CDR3 is TGTGCCAGTACTCCCCCGGGGGGTAGCAATCAGCCCCAGCATTTT.

In its sample, this clone was seen once. This chain links TRBV2 with TRBJ1-5; possible D gene TRBD1, 6 bases. V lost 6 bases and J 0 bases, leaving 12 bases between the germline ends. The CDR3 spans 15 residues. Germline CDR1 is SNHLY and CDR2 is FYNNEI. CDR3 in amino acids: CASRDRTDSNQPQHF. In nucleotides, the CDR3 is TGTGCCAGCAGGGACCGGACAGATAGCAATCAGCCCCAGCATTTT.

This clone was seen a single time. The chain recombines TRBV10-3 with TRBJ1-1; a possible D gene is TRBD1 (6 bases). Germline CDR1 is ENHRY and CDR2 is SYGVKD. There are 14 residues in the CDR3. The V end lost 1 base, the J end lost 1 base, and 7 bases lay between the germline ends. The CDR3 DNA reads TGTGCCATCAGTGAGTGGGGACAGAACACTGAAGCTTTCTTT. This gives the protein CAISEWGQNTEAFF.

The chain links TRBV6-5 to TRBJ2-1; 9 positions agree with TRBD1. CDR1 MNHEY and CDR2 SVGAGI come from the germline V gene. The CDR3 has 15 residues. Trimming took 6 bases from V and 3 from J; bases not matched to a gene: 6. CDR3 loop: CASRRGQGSYNEQFF. For the CDR3, the DNA is TGTGCCAGCAGACGCGGACAGGGGAGCTACAATGAGCAGTTCTTC.

The chain has TRBV25-1 and TRBJ2-7, with D perhaps TRBD1 (6 bases). V lost 6 bases, J lost 3 bases, and 18 bases lay in between. CDR1 MGHDK and CDR2 SYGVNS come from the germline V gene. The CDR3 is made up of 15 amino acids. The CDR3 spells CASSPGVATIYEQYF. DNA for the CDR3: TGTGCCAGCAGCCCAGGGGTCGCTACAATCTACGAGCAGTACTTC.

The rearrangement uses TRBV27 and TRBJ1-1; TRBD1 is a possible D gene (5 bases). CDR3 length equals 14 residues. Germline assignment: CDR1 MNHEY and CDR2 SMNVEV (reference sequence). V was cut by 3 bases and J by 3 bases, with 11 bases left in between. CDR3 coding DNA: TGTGCCAGCAGTTTTGGGGGGGAGGACACTGAAGCTTTCTTT. Its translation: CASSFGGEDTEAFF.